The clone carrying this T cell receptor (beta chain) was detected ten times or more. Its antigen is not known. This sample was taken from a study of spatial heterogeneity in lung cancer. Study context: For tumor regions, TCR transcript counts showed a strong correlation with a T cell module score derived from matched bulk RNA-seq. The mean occurrence of each unique TCR and UMI combination in raw reads exceeded nine. Overall study results and limits: Counts that tracked tumor mutation counts were those of expanded intratumoral alpha and beta TCRs.

The time point is: sample taken at primary tumor resection. Sequencing was performed on whole RNA extracted from tumor and nontumor lung tissue, or from frozen PBMC, and the material was left unsorted. Every TCR cDNA molecule carried a tag that served as a unique molecular identifier. TCRdb ran MiXCR on the 5' RACE reads and lists one entry per CDR3 protein. The sample comprises about 27,000 distinct CDR3 sequences, 7.1% of which are singletons, and approximately 24% rests with the top ten. The V end was cut by 7 bases, the J end by 5 bases, with 14 bases between. The CDR3 loop spans 13 amino acids. Germline CDR1 and CDR2: MNHEY and SVGAGI.

The specimen comprised lung tumor tissue, sampled at surgery. This chain connects TRBV6-5 to TRBJ1-1; unclear D gene. This receptor was identified in a male donor with early-stage non-small cell lung cancer. This CDR3 reads CASTSTRATEAFF. CDR3 nucleotide sequence: TGTGCCAGCACTTCCACGAGGGCGACTGAAGCTTTCTTT.